This T cell receptor beta chain was captured by sequencing in a study of T cell clonality in common variable immunodeficiency. Findings of the study overall: The cause of increased CVID clonality remains unclear without subpopulation sequencing.

Heparinized whole blood, about 4.5 to 9 ml, came from each donor. This clone appeared many times. Its specificity is unknown. The read comes to an end 3 residues before the CDR3 does, leaving the germline J gene to fill in the end. From germline, CDR1 is MNHNS and CDR2 SASEGT. The V gene end was trimmed by 4 bases and the J gene end by 4 bases; junction bases not matched to a gene: 6. CDR3 length equals 15 residues. Control and CVID samples contributed equal amounts of genomic DNA. Here immunoSEQ multiplex PCR was the method, and the copy in TCRdb shows in-frame clones only, minus some. The counts give over 40,000 clones, none of them seen only once; less than 6.5% is held by the top ten.

The rearrangement joins TRBV6-1 to TRBJ2-7; 11 bases are shared with TRBD1. The sequenced material came from peripheral blood mononuclear cells. The source is a person aged 18 to 75 in good health. The CDR3 sequence is CASSGGTGGRYEQYF. The DNA read from the CDR3 is TGTGCCAGCAGTGGTGGGACAGGGGGTCGATACGAG.